Following are 3 T cell receptor beta chains from one sample sequenced in a study of cytomegalovirus exposure and HLA in healthy donors. Primers included in the PCR were 60 Vbeta and 13 Jbeta primers. Assay: immunoSEQ multiplex PCR; the TCRdb copy retains only in-frame clones and omits some. The table lists about 210,000 clones, about 76% of them singletons. Sequenced sample: PBMCs. The receptors derive from a male donor in good health and CMV-seropositive.

The chain couples TRBV6-5 to TRBJ1-2; the D gene is possibly TRBD1 (6 bases). CDR3 length: 14 amino acids. The germline V gene has CDR1 MNHEY and CDR2 SVGAGI. V gave up 0 bases and J gave up 4 bases, with 9 bases separating them. In DNA form, the CDR3 reads TGTGCCAGCAGTTACTCCGACAGGCTCTATGGCTACACCTTC. Translated, it gives CASSYSDRLYGYTF.

The sample holds a few counts of this clone. The chain employs TRBV5-4 and TRBJ1-1; no reliable D call. This CDR3 is 12 amino acids long. Looked up from germline, CDR1 is SGHNT and CDR2 is YYREEE (reference sequence). With 1 base removed from V and 7 bases from J, the gap between germline ends came to 8 bases. CDR3 sequence: CASSLNQYEAFF. DNA for the CDR3: TGTGCCAGCAGCTTGAACCAGTATGAAGCTTTCTTT. Looking up the rest from reference TRBV5-4 and TRBJ1-1 gives the full variable domain: ETGVTQSPTHLIKTRGQQVTLRCSSQSGHNTVSWYQQALGQGPQFIFQYYREEENGRGNFPPRFSGLQFPNYSSELNVNALELDDSALYLCASSLNQYEAFFGQGTRLTVV.

The chain combines TRBV30 with TRBJ1-4; possible D gene TRBD1, 5 bases. V dropped 1 base and J dropped 10 bases, with 13 bases sitting between them. The CDR3 loop spans 13 amino acids. Germline-derived CDR1 and CDR2 are GTSNPN and SVGIG (reference sequence). CDR3 loop: CAWSGAGRGKLFF. In DNA form, the CDR3 reads TGTGCCTGGAGTGGGGCAGGGAGGGGAAAACTGTTTTTT.